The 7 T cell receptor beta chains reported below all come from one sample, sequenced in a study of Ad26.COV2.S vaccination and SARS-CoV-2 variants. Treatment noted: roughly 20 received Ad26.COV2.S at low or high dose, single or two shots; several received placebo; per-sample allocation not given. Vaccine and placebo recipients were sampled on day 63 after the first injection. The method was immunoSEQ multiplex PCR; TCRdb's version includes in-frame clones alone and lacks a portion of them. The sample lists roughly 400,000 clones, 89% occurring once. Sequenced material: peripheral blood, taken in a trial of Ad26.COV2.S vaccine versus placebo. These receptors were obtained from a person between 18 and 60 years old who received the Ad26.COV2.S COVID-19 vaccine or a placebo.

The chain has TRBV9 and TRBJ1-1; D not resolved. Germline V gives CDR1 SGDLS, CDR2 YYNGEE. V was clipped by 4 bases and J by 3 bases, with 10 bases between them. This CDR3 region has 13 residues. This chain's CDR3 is CASSSRGDTEAFF. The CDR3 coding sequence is TGTGCCAGCAGCTCCCGCGGGGACACTGAAGCTTTCTTT.

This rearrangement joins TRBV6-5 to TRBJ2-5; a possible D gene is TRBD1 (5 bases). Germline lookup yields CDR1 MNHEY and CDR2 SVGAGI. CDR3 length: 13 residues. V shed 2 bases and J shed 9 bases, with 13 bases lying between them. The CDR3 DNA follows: TGTGCCAGCAGTTACGGTATCGAAGGGGCCCAGTACTTC. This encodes CASSYGIEGAQYF.

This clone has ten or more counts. The CDR3 sequence: CASSRMSGTENEKLFF. The CDR3 nucleotides read TGCGCCAGCAGCCGCATGTCCGGGACAGAAAATGAAAAACTGTTTTTT. The chain carries TRBV4-1 and TRBJ1-4, with 7 bases that match TRBD1. Germline V gene lookup returns CDR1 MGHRA and CDR2 YSYEKL. This CDR3 is 16 amino acids long. Trimming cost V 4 bases and J 5 bases; bases outside gene matches: 10.

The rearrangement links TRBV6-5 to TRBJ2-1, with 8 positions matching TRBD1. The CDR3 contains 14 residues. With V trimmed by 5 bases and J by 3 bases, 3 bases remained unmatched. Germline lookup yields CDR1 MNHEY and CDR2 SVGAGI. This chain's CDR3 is CASSLGTGYNEQFF. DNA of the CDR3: TGTGCCAGCAGTCTTGGGACAGGCTACAATGAGCAGTTCTTC.

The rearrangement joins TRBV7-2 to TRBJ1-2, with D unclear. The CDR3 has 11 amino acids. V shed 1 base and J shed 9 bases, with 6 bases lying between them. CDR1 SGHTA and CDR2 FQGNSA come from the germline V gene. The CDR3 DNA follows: TGTGCCAGCAGCTTAGGGTGGAGCTACACCTTC. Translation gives CASSLGWSYTF. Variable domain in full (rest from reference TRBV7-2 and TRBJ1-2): GAGVSQSPSNKVTEKGKDVELRCDPISGHTALYWYRQSLGQGLEFLIYFQGNSAPDKSGLPSDRFSAERTGGSVSTLTIQRTQQEDSAVYLCASSLGWSYTFGSGTRLTVV.

CDR3 loop: CAISREFGMTQYF. CDR3 sequence (DNA): TGTGCCATCAGTAGGGAGTTTGGAATGACCCAGTACTTC. The chain couples TRBV10-3 to TRBJ2-5; TRBD2 might be the D (5 bases). Between the trimmed V and J ends, which lost 5 bases and 7 bases, there was a span of 14 bases. CDR1 is ENHRY, CDR2 SYGVKD, per germline. The CDR3 is made up of 13 amino acids.

Written as DNA, the CDR3 is TGTGCCAGCAGCCAAGATCGGGGGGGGCTCGGCAATCAGCCCCAGCATTTT. Its protein product is CASSQDRGGLGNQPQHF. This sequence joins TRBV3-1 (or the pseudogene TRBV3-2) and TRBJ1-5, with D possibly being TRBD1 (6 bases). The CDR3 has 17 residues. Deletions cut 0 bases from V and 2 bases from J, with 14 bases between. Looked up from germline, CDR1 is LGHDT and CDR2 is YNNKEL (reference sequence).